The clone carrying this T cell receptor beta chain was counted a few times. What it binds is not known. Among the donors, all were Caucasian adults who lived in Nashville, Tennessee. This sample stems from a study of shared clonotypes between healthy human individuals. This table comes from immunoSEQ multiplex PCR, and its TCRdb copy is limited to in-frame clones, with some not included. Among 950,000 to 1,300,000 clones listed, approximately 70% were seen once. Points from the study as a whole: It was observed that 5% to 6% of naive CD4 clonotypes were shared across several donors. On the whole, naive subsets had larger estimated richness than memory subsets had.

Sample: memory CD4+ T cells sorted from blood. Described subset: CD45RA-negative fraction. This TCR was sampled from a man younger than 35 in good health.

Here the CDR3 DNA reads TGTGCCAGCAGGGAGGGACTAGCGGACAATGAGCAGTTCTTC. Translating gives CASREGLADNEQFF. J is TRBJ2-1 and V is TRBV6-6, with TRBD2 matching over 11 bases. The V gene's germline CDR1 is MNHNY and CDR2 SVGAGI (reference sequence). V gave up 6 bases and J gave up 5 bases; unmatched junction bases: 3. The CDR3 runs 14 residues.